The 9 T cell receptor beta chains below all came from one sample that was sequenced in a study of OX40 agonist ivuxolimab in advanced cancers. Clones were read by immunoSEQ multiplex PCR, and TCRdb kept only the in-frame ones, dropping some. The sample has about 62,000 clones, 79% seen once; the top ten hold about a tenth. The material was CD4+ or CD8+ T cells sorted from blood, obtained in a trial of the OX40 agonist ivuxolimab. All receptors derive from an adult with an advanced solid tumor such as melanoma, head and neck, liver or kidney cancer.

J is TRBJ1-2 and V is TRBV14; a weak D match, TRBD1 (6 bases). The CDR3 loop spans 16 amino acids. In germline, CDR1 is SGHDN, CDR2 FVKESK. The germline V and J ends were trimmed by 4 bases and 1 base, with 16 bases remaining between them. The CDR3 is CASSPLSDRFNYGYTF. DNA of the CDR3: TGTGCCAGCAGCCCCCTTTCGGACAGATTTAACTATGGCTACACCTTC.

This clone was seen a single time. This chain joins TRBV18 and TRBJ1-1, with D possibly matching TRBD1 (6 bases). Germline V gene sequence: CDR1 KGHSH, CDR2 LQKENI. Trimming shortened V by 3 bases and J by 8 bases, and 16 bases separated the two germline ends. The CDR3 totals 14 residues. The CDR3 spells CASSPGANPPEAFF. CDR3 in DNA: TGTGCCAGCTCACCGGGGGCCAACCCGCCAGAAGCTTTCTTT. Combining the CDR3 with reference TRBV18 and TRBJ1-1 gives the whole variable domain NAGVMQNPRHLVRRRGQEARLRCSPMKGHSHVYWYRQLPEEGLKFMVYLQKENIIDESGMPKERFSAEFPKEGPSILRIQQVVRGDSAAYFCASSPGANPPEAFFGQGTRLTVV.

The CDR3 loop reads CASSLADEQYF. In DNA, the CDR3 is TGTGCCAGCAGCTTGGCCGACGAGCAGTACTTC. The chain is built from TRBV5-4 and TRBJ2-7; D is unclear. The CDR3 has 11 residues. CDR1 is SGHNT and CDR2 is YYREEE in the germline V gene (reference sequence). The V and J ends lost 0 bases and 5 bases respectively, with 3 bases between them.

The table lists this clone with a few counts. The rearrangement uses TRBV6-5 and TRBJ2-7, with D unclear. The germline gives CDR1 MNHEY, CDR2 SVGAGI. This CDR3 has 13 amino acids. The V gene lost 6 bases and the J gene lost 4 bases, with 13 bases spanning the gap. CDR3 sequence (DNA): TGTGCCAGCAGATCCTCCAGGTTTTACGAGCAGTACTTC. Amino acids: CASRSSRFYEQYF.

The J gene is TRBJ2-5, the V gene TRBV4-1; D is possibly TRBD2 (5 bases). Germline lookup yields CDR1 MGHRA and CDR2 YSYEKL. The CDR3 runs 13 residues. V was shortened by 4 bases and J by 6 bases, with 12 bases between the two germline ends. CDR3 in DNA: TGCGCCAGCAGCCCAGGACCGGGGAAGACCCAGTACTTC. It specifies CASSPGPGKTQYF.

The V and J genes are TRBV28 and TRBJ2-7; D may be TRBD1 (6 bases). Germline V gene lookup returns CDR1 MDHEN and CDR2 SYDVKM. This CDR3 spans 14 amino acids. Trimming stripped 5 bases from V and 7 bases from J, with 18 bases between. The CDR3 spells CASSTRDTFGEQYF. Written as DNA, the CDR3 is TGTGCCAGCAGTACTCGGGACACCTTCGGTGAGCAGTACTTC.

This clone is a singleton in its sample. The chain couples TRBV29-1 to TRBJ2-5; D may be TRBD2 (7 bases). Trimming removed 2 bases at V and 5 bases at J, with 15 bases between. The CDR3 has 14 amino acids. Germline loops: CDR1 SQVTM, CDR2 ANQGSEA. The CDR3 spells CSVERGGAMETQYF. In DNA form, the CDR3 reads TGCAGCGTTGAAAGGGGGGGAGCGATGGAGACCCAGTACTTC.

The chain carries TRBV7-3 and TRBJ2-5; D may correspond to TRBD1 or TRBD2 (6 bases each). CDR1 and CDR2 (germline): SGHTA, FQGTGA. The CDR3 runs to 14 residues. V gave up 0 bases and J gave up 4 bases, with 9 bases separating them. The DNA for the CDR3 is TGTGCCAGCAGCTTAACGGGGGGCGCAGAGACCCAGTACTTC. It translates to CASSLTGGAETQYF.

The chain couples TRBV14 to TRBJ2-7, with 9 bases that match TRBD1. CDR1 SGHDN and CDR2 FVKESK come from the germline V gene. V gave up 5 bases and J gave up 4 bases; unmatched junction bases: 6. The CDR3 contains 14 residues. DNA for the CDR3: TGTGCCAGCAGCGCGGGACAGGGAGTATACGAGCAGTACTTC. The encoded protein is CASSAGQGVYEQYF.